This TCR beta chain was captured in a study of vaccination and CD4 T cells after COVID-19. At the level of the study: Taking of post-vaccine samples occurred a median about 72 days after dose two (range 14 to 241).

The sample holds one count of this clonotype. The antigen is unknown. Germline CDR1 reads SGHVT; CDR2 reads SQSDAQ. The CDR3 extends over 14 amino acids. The germline V and J ends were trimmed by 9 bases and 8 bases, with 20 bases remaining between them. The treatment denotes: roughly 10-day PBMC culture with coronavirus spike peptide pools or control peptides (ViraFEST assay). The Oncomine TCR Beta short-read assay was applied to DNA of cultured CD4+ T cells. Using its own MiXCR run on the PCR reads, TCRdb lists one record per CDR3 protein. Of about 20,000 distinct CDR3 sequences in the sample, 55% were seen once.

The chain employs TRBV7-4 and TRBJ1-5; D possibly corresponds to TRBD1 (6 bases). The sample comprised CD4+ T cells from blood, cultured in vitro. This sequence was found in a human donor who had recovered from COVID-19. In DNA form, the CDR3 reads TGTGCCAGGGCTCCTGACAGGCACCGAGAGCCCCAGCATTTT. This codes for CARAPDRHREPQHF.